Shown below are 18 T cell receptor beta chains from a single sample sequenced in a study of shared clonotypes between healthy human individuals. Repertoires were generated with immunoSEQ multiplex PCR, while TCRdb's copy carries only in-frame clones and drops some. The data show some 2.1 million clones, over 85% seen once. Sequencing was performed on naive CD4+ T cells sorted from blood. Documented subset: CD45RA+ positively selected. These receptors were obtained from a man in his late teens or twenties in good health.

The CDR3 DNA sequence: TGTGCCAGCAGTTTGTGGGCCAGGGGGAACTATGGCTACACCTTC. Protein: CASSLWARGNYGYTF. The chain is built from TRBV6-5 and TRBJ1-2, with 7 bases matching TRBD1. This CDR3 region has 15 residues. J lost 2 bases, V lost 4 bases, and 7 bases had no gene match. Germline assignment: CDR1 MNHEY and CDR2 SVGAGI.

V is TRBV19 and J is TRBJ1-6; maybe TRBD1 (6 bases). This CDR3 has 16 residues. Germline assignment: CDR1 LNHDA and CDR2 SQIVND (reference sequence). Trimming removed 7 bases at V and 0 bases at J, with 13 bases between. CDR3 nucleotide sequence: TGTGCCAGTACCCCAGGGGCCAGCTCCTATAATTCACCCCTCCACTTT. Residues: CASTPGASSYNSPLHF. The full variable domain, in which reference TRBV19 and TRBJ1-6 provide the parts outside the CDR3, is DGGITQSPKYLFRKEGQNVTLSCEQNLNHDAMYWYRQDPGQGLRLIYYSQIVNDFQKGDIAEGYSVSREKKESFPLTVTSAQKNPTAFYLCASTPGASSYNSPLHFGNGTRLTVT.

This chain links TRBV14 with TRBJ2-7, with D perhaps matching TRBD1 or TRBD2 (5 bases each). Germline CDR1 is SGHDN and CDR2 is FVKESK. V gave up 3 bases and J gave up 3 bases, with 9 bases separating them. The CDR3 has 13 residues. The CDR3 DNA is TGTGCCAGCAGCCACCCTGGGGGCTACGAGCAGTACTTC. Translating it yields CASSHPGGYEQYF.

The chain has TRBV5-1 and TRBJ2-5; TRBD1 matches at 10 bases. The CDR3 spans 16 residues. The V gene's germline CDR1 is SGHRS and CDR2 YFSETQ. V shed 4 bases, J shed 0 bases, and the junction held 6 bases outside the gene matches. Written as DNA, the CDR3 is TGCGCCAGCAGCCCACAGGACAGGGGGTACCAAGAGACCCAGTACTTC. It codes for CASSPQDRGYQETQYF.

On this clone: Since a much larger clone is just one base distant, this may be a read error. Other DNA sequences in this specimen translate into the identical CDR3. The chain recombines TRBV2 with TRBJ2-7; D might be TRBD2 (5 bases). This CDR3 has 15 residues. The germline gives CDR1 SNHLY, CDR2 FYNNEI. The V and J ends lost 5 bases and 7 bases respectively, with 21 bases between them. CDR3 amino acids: CASSPLRGAKREQYF. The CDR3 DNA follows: TGTGCCAGCAGTCCGCTCCGGGGAGCAAAGCGGGAGCAGTACTTC.

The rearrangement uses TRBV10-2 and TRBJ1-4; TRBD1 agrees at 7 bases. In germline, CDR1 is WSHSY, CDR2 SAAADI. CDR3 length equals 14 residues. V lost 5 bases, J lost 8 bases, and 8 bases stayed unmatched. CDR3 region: CASSWSQGTEKLFF. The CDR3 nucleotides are TGCGCCAGCAGTTGGTCACAGGGGACAGAAAAACTGTTTTTT.

The DNA of the CDR3 is TGCGCCAGCAGCTTGGGGACACCCAATTCACCCCTCCACTTT. It codes for CASSLGTPNSPLHF. J is TRBJ1-6 and V is TRBV5-1; D might be TRBD1 (5 bases). V lost 0 bases and J lost 7, with 8 bases in between. The CDR3 runs to 14 residues. From germline, CDR1 is SGHRS and CDR2 YFSETQ.

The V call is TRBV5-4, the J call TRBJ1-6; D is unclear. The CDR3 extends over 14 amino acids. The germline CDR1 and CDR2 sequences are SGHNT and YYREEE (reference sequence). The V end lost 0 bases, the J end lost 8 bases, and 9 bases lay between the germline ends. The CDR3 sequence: CASSLAARDSPLHF. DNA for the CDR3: TGTGCCAGCAGCTTGGCCGCGAGGGATTCACCCCTCCACTTT.

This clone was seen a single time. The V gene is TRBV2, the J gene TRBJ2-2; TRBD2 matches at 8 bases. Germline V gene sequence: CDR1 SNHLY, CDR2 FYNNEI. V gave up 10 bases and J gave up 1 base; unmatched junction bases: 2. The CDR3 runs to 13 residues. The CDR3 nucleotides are TGTGCCACGACTAGCGAGAACACCGGGGAGCTGTTTTTT. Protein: CATTSENTGELFF.

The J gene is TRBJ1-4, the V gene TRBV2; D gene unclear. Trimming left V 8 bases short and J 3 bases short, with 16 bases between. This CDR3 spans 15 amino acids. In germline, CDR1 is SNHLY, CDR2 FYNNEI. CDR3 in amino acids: CASSRTEAPNEKLFF. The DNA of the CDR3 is TGTGCCAGCTCCCGGACGGAGGCTCCTAATGAAAAACTGTTTTTT.

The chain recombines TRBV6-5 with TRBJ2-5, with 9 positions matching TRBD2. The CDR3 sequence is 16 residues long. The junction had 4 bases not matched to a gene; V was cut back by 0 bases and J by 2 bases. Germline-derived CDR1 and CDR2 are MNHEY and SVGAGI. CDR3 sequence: CASSYSIAGAQETQYF. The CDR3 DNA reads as TGTGCCAGCAGTTACTCAATAGCGGGGGCTCAAGAGACCCAGTACTTC.

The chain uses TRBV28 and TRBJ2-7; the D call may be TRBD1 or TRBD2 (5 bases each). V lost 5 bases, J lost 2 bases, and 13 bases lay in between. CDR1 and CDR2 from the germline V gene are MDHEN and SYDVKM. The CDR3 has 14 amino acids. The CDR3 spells CASSTGTATYEQYF. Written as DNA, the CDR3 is TGTGCCAGCAGTACCGGGACGGCCACCTACGAGCAGTACTTC.

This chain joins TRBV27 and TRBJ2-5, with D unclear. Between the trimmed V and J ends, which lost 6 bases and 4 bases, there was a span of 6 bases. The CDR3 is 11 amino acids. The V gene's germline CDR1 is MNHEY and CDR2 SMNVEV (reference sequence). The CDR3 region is CASRIAETQYF. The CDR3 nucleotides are TGTGCCAGCAGGATAGCAGAGACCCAGTACTTC.

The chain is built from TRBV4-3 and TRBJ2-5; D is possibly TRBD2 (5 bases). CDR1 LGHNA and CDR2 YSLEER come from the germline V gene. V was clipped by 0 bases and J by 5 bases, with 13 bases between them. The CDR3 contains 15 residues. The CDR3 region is CASSQDLGPGETQYF. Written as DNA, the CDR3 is TGCGCCAGCAGCCAAGATTTAGGGCCGGGGGAGACCCAGTACTTC.

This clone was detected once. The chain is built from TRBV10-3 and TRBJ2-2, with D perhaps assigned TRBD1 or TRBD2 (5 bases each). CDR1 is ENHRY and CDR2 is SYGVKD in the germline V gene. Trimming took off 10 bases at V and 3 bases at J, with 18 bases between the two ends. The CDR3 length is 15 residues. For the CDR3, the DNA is TGTGCCACCGCGAAGAGAGGGGAAGACACCGGGGAGCTGTTTTTT. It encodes CATAKRGEDTGELFF.

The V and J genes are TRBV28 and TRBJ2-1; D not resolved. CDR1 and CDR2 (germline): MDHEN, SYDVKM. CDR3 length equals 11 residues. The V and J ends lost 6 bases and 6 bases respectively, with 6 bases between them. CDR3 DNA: TGTGCCAGCAGCAAACTCAATGAGCAGTTCTTC. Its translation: CASSKLNEQFF.

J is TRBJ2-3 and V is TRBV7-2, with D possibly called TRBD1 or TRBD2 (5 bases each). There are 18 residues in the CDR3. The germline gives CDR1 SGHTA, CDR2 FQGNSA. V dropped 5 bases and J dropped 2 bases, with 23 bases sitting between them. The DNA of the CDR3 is TGTGCCAGCAGCCCCGATGGTATGGCAGGGACCTACACAGATACGCAGTATTTT. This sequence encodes CASSPDGMAGTYTDTQYF.

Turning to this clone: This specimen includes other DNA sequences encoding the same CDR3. CDR3 protein: CAWSTGGYEQYF. DNA of the CDR3: TGTGCCTGGAGCACGGGTGGTTACGAGCAGTACTTC. The rearrangement uses TRBV30 and TRBJ2-7; D not certain. The CDR3 is made up of 12 amino acids. The V gene lost 3 bases and the J gene lost 4 bases, with 10 bases spanning the gap. The germline gives CDR1 GTSNPN, CDR2 SVGIG (reference sequence).